This T cell receptor beta chain emerged from a study of CD4 T cells in relation to SARS-CoV-2 and coronaviruses. Sequenced by immunoSEQ multiplex PCR; TCRdb stores in-frame clones only, minus some. The sample lists tens of thousands of clones; approximately 90% were seen once. CDR1 and CDR2 (germline): SGHDT, YYEEEE. CDR3 length equals 15 residues. The V and J ends lost 4 bases and 0 bases, in that order; junction bases with no gene match: 3. The receptor comes from an adult with COVID-19. Sequencing was carried out using memory CD4+ T cells from PBMCs. The chain employs TRBV5-6 and TRBJ2-3, with 9 bases fitting TRBD2. The CDR3 loop reads CASSPGLASTDTQYF. The CDR3 nucleotides are TGTGCCAGCAGCCCCGGACTAGCGAGCACAGATACGCAGTATTTT.